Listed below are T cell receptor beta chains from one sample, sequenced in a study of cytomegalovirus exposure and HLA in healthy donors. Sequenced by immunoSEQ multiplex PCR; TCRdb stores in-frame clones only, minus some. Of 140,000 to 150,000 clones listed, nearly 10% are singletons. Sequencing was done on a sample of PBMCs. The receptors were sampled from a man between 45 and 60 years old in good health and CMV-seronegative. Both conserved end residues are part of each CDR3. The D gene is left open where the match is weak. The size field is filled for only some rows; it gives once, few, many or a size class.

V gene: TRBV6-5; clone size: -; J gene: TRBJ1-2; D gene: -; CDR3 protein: CASSYSTEYYGYTF; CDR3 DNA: TGTGCCAGCAGTTACTCGACAGAATACTATGGCTACACCTTC
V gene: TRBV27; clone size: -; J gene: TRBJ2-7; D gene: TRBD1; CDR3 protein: CASSLFPRTGGERDEQYF; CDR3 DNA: TGTGCCAGCAGTTTATTCCCCCGGACAGGGGGTGAAAGGGACGAGCAGTACTTC
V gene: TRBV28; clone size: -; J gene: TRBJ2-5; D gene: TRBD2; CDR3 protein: CASSPGTSGFQETQYF; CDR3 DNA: TGTGCCAGCAGTCCGGGGACTAGCGGCTTCCAAGAGACCCAGTACTTC
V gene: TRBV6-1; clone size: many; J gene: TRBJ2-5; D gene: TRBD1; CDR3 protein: CASRLGQGGRETQYF; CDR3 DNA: TGTGCCAGCAGACTAGGACAGGGAGGTAGGGAGACCCAGTACTTC
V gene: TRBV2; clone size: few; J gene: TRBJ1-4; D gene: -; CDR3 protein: CASSEWAGIEKLFF; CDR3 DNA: TGTGCCAGCAGTGAATGGGCAGGGATTGAAAAACTGTTTTTT
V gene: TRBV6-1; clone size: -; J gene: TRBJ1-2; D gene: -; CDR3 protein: CASRAGGHGYGYTF; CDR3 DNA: TGTGCCAGCAGGGCGGGAGGGCACGGCTATGGCTACACCTTC
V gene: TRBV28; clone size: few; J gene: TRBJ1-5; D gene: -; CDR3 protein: CASSPGGSNQPQHF; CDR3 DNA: TGTGCCAGCAGTCCAGGAGGAAGCAATCAGCCCCAGCATTTT
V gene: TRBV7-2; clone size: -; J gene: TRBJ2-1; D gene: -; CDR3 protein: CASSSSDSTYNEQFF; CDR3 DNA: TGTGCCAGCAGCTCGTCGGACTCGACCTACAATGAGCAGTTCTTC
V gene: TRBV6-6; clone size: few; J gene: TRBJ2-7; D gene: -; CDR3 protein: CASSPPRGNDYEQYF; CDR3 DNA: TGTGCCAGCAGCCCCCCCCGAGGGAACGACTACGAGCAGTACTTC
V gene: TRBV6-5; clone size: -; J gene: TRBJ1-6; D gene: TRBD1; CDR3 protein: CASSLDRIGSPLHF; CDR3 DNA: TGTGCCAGCAGTCTGGACAGGATCGGTTCACCCCTCCACTTT
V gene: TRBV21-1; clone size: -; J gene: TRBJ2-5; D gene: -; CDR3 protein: CARSSGQGNF; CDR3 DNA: TGTGCCAGGAGCAGCGGACAGGGTAACTTC
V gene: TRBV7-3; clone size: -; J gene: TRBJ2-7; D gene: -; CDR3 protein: CASSSTGAGNEQYF; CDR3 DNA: TGTGCCAGCAGCTCAACAGGGGCGGGGAACGAGCAGTACTTC
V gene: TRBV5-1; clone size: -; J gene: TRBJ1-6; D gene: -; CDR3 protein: CASSDDSTLHF; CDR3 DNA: TGCGCCAGCAGCGACGACAGTACCCTCCACTTT
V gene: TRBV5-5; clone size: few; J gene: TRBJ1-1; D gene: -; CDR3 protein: CASLERGTEAFF; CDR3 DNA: TGTGCCAGCTTGGAGCGGGGGACTGAAGCTTTCTTT
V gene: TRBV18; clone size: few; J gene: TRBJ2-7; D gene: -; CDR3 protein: CASSPFRGPEYEQYF; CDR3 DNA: TGTGCCAGCTCACCATTCAGGGGACCAGAATACGAGCAGTACTTC
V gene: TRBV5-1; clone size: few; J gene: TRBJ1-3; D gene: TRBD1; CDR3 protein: CASSLGTGYAGNTIYF; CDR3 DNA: TGCGCCAGCAGCTTGGGGACAGGGTACGCTGGAAACACCATATATTTT
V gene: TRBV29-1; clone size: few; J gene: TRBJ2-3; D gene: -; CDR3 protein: CSVDVSTDTQYF; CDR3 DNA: TGCAGCGTTGATGTAAGCACAGATACGCAGTATTTT
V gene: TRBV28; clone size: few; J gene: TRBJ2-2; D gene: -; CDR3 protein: CATQNTGELFF; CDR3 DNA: TGTGCCACCCAGAACACCGGGGAGCTGTTTTTT
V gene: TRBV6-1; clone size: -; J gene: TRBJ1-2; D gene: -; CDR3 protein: CASKTSRDHYGYTF; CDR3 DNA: TGTGCCAGCAAAACAAGCAGGGATCACTATGGCTACACCTTC
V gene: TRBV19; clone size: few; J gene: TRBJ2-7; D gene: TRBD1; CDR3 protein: CASSIAGQNYEQYF; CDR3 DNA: TGTGCCAGTAGTATAGCGGGACAGAACTACGAGCAGTACTTC
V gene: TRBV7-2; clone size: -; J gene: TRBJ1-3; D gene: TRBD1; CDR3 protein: CASSLVGTGGRSGNTIYF; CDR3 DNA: TGTGCCAGCAGCTTAGTGGGCACAGGGGGGCGTTCTGGAAACACCATATATTTT
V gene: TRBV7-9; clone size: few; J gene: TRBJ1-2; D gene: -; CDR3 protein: CASSLASGKGVIGYTF; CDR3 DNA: TGTGCCAGCAGCTTAGCCTCTGGGAAGGGGGTGATTGGCTACACCTTC
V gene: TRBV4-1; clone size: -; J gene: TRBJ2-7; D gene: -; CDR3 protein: CASSQDLVQVSYEQYF; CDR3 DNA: TGCGCCAGCAGCCAAGATCTAGTACAGGTCTCCTACGAGCAGTACTTC
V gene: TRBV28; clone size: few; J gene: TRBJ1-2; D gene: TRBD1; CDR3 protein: CASSRRQGEVHGYTF; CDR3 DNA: TGTGCCAGCAGTCGTAGACAGGGGGAAGTACATGGCTACACCTTC
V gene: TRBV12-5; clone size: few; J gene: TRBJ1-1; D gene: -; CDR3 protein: CASGRAGSGTEAFF; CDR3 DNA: TGTGCTAGTGGTCGGGCAGGGTCGGGCACTGAAGCTTTCTTT
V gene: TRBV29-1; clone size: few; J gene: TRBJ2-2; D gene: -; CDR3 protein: CSGRQAPRTGELFF; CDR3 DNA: TGCAGCGGCCGACAGGCCCCGAGGACCGGGGAGCTGTTTTTT
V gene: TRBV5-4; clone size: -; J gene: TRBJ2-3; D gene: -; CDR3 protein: CASSLVSRNTQYF; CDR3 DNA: TGTGCCAGCAGCTTGGTATCGAGAAATACGCAGTATTTT
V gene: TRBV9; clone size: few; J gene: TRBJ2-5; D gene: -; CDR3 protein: CASSIGLSGETQYF; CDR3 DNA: TGTGCCAGCAGCATCGGTCTGTCGGGAGAGACCCAGTACTTC
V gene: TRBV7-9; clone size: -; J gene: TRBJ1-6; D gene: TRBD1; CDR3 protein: CASSSDPTGDNSPLHF; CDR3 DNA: TGTGCCAGCAGCTCCGACCCCACAGGGGATAATTCACCCCTCCACTTT
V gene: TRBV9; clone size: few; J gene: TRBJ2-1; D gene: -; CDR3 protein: CASSPRLSGQALTPYNEQFF; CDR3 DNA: TGTGCCAGCAGCCCCAGACTAAGCGGGCAGGCTCTTACCCCTTACAATGAGCAGTTCTTC
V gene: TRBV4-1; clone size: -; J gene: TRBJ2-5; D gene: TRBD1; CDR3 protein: CASSQVPTGQGRETQYF; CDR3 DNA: TGCGCCAGCAGCCAGGTACCTACGGGACAGGGCAGAGAGACCCAGTACTTC
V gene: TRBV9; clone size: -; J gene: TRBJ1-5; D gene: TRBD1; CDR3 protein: CASSLTGGGQPQHF; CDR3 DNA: TGTGCCAGCAGCCTGACAGGGGGCGGGCAGCCCCAGCATTTT
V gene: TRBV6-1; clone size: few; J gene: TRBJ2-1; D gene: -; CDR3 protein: CASSSVRGAREQFF; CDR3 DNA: TGTGCCAGCAGTTCGGTCAGAGGCGCTCGAGAGCAGTTCTTC
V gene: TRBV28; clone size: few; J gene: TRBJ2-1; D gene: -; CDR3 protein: CASSSSGQLSYNEQFF; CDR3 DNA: TGTGCCAGCAGTTCATCCGGACAGCTCTCCTACAATGAGCAGTTCTTC
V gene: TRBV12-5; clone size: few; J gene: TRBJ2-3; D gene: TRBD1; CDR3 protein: CASGYPIRQGSTDTQYF; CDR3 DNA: TGTGCTAGTGGATACCCCATCAGACAGGGTAGCACAGATACGCAGTATTTT
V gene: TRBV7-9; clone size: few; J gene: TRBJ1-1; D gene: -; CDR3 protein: CASSPGSGDTEAFF; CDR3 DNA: TGTGCCAGCAGCCCGGGCTCGGGGGACACTGAAGCTTTCTTT